These 8 T cell receptor beta chains were sequenced from one sample in a study of T cell responses to AZD1222 COVID-19 vaccine. Sequencing was performed with immunoSEQ multiplex PCR; in TCRdb, only in-frame clones are kept and a portion is missing. The table has about 140,000 clones, approximately 85% seen once; the top ten hold roughly 7.3%. The sequenced sample was peripheral blood, obtained on day 0 of AZD1222 vaccination. These receptors were collected from an adult in good health.

This clone has a single count. The chain combines TRBV18 with TRBJ2-6, with D maybe TRBD2 (6 bases). Germline-derived CDR1 and CDR2 are KGHSH and LQKENI. This CDR3 is 15 amino acids long. V was cut by 0 bases and J by 3 bases, with 6 bases left in between. CDR3 loop: CASSPPGGGANVLTF. The CDR3 DNA reads as TGTGCCAGCTCACCACCGGGAGGTGGGGCCAACGTCCTGACTTTC.

This chain links TRBV11-2 with TRBJ1-4, with D perhaps TRBD1 (5 bases). Germline-derived CDR1 and CDR2 are SGHAT and FQNNGV. With 7 bases removed from V and 0 bases from J, the gap between germline ends came to 21 bases. The CDR3 length is 18 residues. The DNA of the CDR3 is TGTGCCAGCACCCCCAATCCTGGGTGGGGGACAACTAATGAAAAACTGTTTTTT. Its protein is CASTPNPGWGTTNEKLFF.

The chain is built from TRBV15 and TRBJ1-5; 9 bases match TRBD1. CDR1 is LNHNV, CDR2 YYDKDF, per germline (reference sequence). The CDR3 is 18 amino acids. With V trimmed by 2 bases and J by 0 bases, 8 bases remained unmatched. CDR3 sequence (DNA): TGTGCCACCAGCAGACATCCCGGACAGGGGTTTAGCAATCAGCCCCAGCATTTT. Translation: CATSRHPGQGFSNQPQHF.

This clone was counted once. The chain has TRBV11-2 and TRBJ1-4; D gene unclear. Germline lookup yields CDR1 SGHAT and CDR2 FQNNGV. This CDR3 has 14 residues. Trimming cost V 4 bases and J 7 bases, with 13 bases left between them. The CDR3 sequence is CASSSQPGSEKLFF. DNA for the CDR3: TGTGCCAGCAGCTCACAGCCCGGTAGTGAAAAACTGTTTTTT.

The chain couples TRBV27 to TRBJ1-2, with D possibly being TRBD1 (6 bases). CDR1 MNHEY and CDR2 SMNVEV come from the germline V gene (reference sequence). CDR3 length: 12 residues. The V and J ends lost 5 bases and 8 bases respectively, with 12 bases between them. The CDR3 sequence is CASSPQGYGYTF. The CDR3 DNA follows: TGTGCCAGCAGTCCCCAGGGGTACGGCTACACCTTC.

The V and J genes are TRBV7-9 and TRBJ2-1; possible D gene TRBD2, 6 bases. V was clipped by 0 bases and J by 10 bases, with 7 bases between them. The germline CDR1 and CDR2 sequences are SEHNR and FQNEAQ (reference sequence). The CDR3 runs to 12 residues. The CDR3 loop reads CASSLAGGEQFF. The CDR3 DNA sequence: TGTGCCAGCAGCTTAGCGGGGGGAGAGCAGTTCTTC.

This chain joins TRBV6-1 and TRBJ2-7, with 8 bases fitting TRBD2. Germline assignment: CDR1 MNHNS and CDR2 SASEGT. V lost 0 bases to trimming and J lost 1 base; unmatched junction nucleotides: 2. The CDR3 loop spans 15 amino acids. In DNA, the CDR3 is TGTGCCAGCAGTGAAGCTCCTAGCGGGTCCTACGAGCAGTACTTC. It codes for CASSEAPSGSYEQYF.

The chain uses TRBV6-1 and TRBJ2-1, with D uncertain. The germline gives CDR1 MNHNS, CDR2 SASEGT. The V end was cut by 0 bases, the J end by 15 bases, with 15 bases between. The CDR3 loop spans 13 amino acids. The CDR3 bases are TGTGCCAGCAGTGAAGCCCCGACTTCGCGGCCGTTCTTC. Its protein product is CASSEAPTSRPFF.